The present entry profiles one TCR beta chain with its context. Its antigen remains unknown. This sample stems from a study of PD-1 blockade in classical Hodgkin lymphoma. Across the study: The study gave patients nivolumab 3 mg/kg intravenously every 2 weeks. Study findings and constraints: Among the patients, those starting nivolumab under 1 year after ASCT were excluded. At C4D1, TCR diversity had climbed significantly for CD4+ cells, though not for CD8+ cells. Newly diagnosed patients reportedly had lower baseline TCR diversity than healthy donors.

There was relapse after autologous stem cell transplantation in every patient, and there was variation in brentuximab vedotin exposure. This table comes from immunoSEQ multiplex PCR, and its TCRdb copy is limited to in-frame clones, with some not included. Among 55,000 to 75,000 clones listed, over 70% were seen once. The material sequenced was peripheral blood mononuclear cells (PBMCs), taken before the second cycle of nivolumab. The receptor was derived from a human donor with classical Hodgkin lymphoma.

For the CDR3, the DNA is TGTGCCAGCAGTGTAGGACTAGCGGGAGCAGATACGCAGTATTTT. Protein: CASSVGLAGADTQYF. This chain uses TRBV2 with TRBJ2-3, with TRBD2 matching over 13 bases. J was trimmed by 4 bases and V by 4 bases; bases with no gene match: 2. The CDR3 totals 15 residues. The germline CDR1 and CDR2 sequences are SNHLY and FYNNEI.